This section outlines one T cell receptor (beta chain) sequence together with its context. The sample belongs to a study of blood T cell repertoires in COVID-19. For the study at large: Acute and convalescent COVID-19 specimens originated in the United States, Italy and Spain. From T cells, B-cell-depleted T cells, or PBMCs came the material, which was cDNA or gDNA.

Per the authors' pipeline: Quantification of nucleated cells was approximated via reference gene primer amplification. Assay used: immunoSEQ multiplex PCR; TCRdb lists only in-frame clones, some missing. V, J and clone size are taken as reported in that table, and D and trimming were inferred from the DNA itself. The sample includes 350,000 to 450,000 clones, roughly 85% of them seen just once. Germline V lookup: CDR1 SNHLY, CDR2 FYNNEI. This CDR3 comprises 17 residues. The V segment lost 7 bases and the J segment 2 bases; nucleotides outside the gene matches: 16. The source is a woman aged 18-29 years with acute or convalescent COVID-19. Material for sequencing was peripheral blood. The genes are TRBV2 and TRBJ1-1, with 7 positions matching TRBD1. This chain's CDR3 is CASNLHHWTGGNTEAFF. The CDR3 DNA follows: TGTGCCAGCAACCTACACCACTGGACAGGCGGAAACACTGAAGCTTTCTTT.